The source of this T cell receptor beta chain is a study of technical replicates of blood from a handful of donors. Generated by immunoSEQ multiplex PCR, the TCRdb table keeps only in-frame clones and is missing some. The sample carries about 80,000 clones, around 94% recorded once. This clone was observed a single time. The CDR3 totals 18 residues. Germline V gene lookup returns CDR1 SGDLS and CDR2 YYNGEE. Germline trimming cut 0 bases from V and 2 bases from J; bases unmatched to any gene: 10. V is TRBV9 and J is TRBJ2-1, with TRBD2 matching 8 bases. Input material: T cells isolated from PBMCs. This sequence originates from a human donor in good health. The CDR3 DNA sequence: TGTGCCAGCAGCGTAGGCCTCCCGGGACTAGGGCCCTACAATGAGCAGTTCTTC. Its translation is CASSVGLPGLGPYNEQFF.